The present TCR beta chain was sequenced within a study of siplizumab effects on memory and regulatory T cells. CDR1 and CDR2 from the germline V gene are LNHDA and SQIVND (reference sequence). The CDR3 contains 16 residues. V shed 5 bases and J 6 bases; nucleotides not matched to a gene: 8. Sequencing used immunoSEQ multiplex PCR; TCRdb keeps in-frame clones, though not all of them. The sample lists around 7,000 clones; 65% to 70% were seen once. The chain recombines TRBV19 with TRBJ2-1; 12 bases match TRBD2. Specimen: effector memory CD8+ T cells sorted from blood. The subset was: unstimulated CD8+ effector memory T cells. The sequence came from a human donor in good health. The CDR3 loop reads CASSSLGLAGINEQFF. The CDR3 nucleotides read TGTGCCAGTAGTTCCCTCGGACTAGCGGGAATCAATGAGCAGTTCTTC.